This paragraph covers one T cell receptor (beta chain) sequence. The data were taken from a study of shared clonotypes between healthy human individuals. Only in-frame clones appear in the TCRdb table, and some are missing; sequencing was by immunoSEQ multiplex PCR. Of 2 million to 2.5 million clones listed, about 95% were seen once; the top ten hold 0.1% to 0.15%. CDR3 length: 14 amino acids. The V segment lost 2 bases and the J segment 4 bases; nucleotides outside the gene matches: 3. From germline, CDR1 is SGHRS and CDR2 YFSETQ. This TCR came from a man aged 18 to 30 in good health. The source material was naive CD4+ T cells sorted from blood. The subset here: CD45RA+ positively selected. V gene TRBV5-1 combines with J gene TRBJ2-7; 10 bases are shared with TRBD1. The CDR3 nucleotides are TGCGCCAGCAGCTTATGGGACAGGGGTTACGAGCAGTACTTC. As protein: CASSLWDRGYEQYF. The full variable domain, its missing parts supplied by reference TRBV5-1 and TRBJ2-7, is KAGVTQTPRYLIKTRGQQVTLSCSPISGHRSVSWYQQTPGQGLQFLFEYFSETQRNKGNFPGRFSGRQFSNSRSEMNVSTLELGDSALYLCASSLWDRGYEQYFGPGTRLTVT.